The 13 T cell receptor beta chains listed next were all sequenced from one sample in a study of T cells in localized non-small cell lung cancer. Using immunoSEQ multiplex PCR, the repertoire was profiled, and TCRdb retains in-frame clones only, with some absent. The data contain fewer than 40,000 clones, 85% to 90% of them seen just once; the ten biggest clones take up 4% to 5%. The sequencing used peripheral blood, collected before any cancer treatment. All receptors come from a male donor older than 55 with stage III lung adenocarcinoma.

The sample holds a few counts of this clone. The chain combines TRBV5-6 with TRBJ1-1; 10 bases fit TRBD1. The CDR3 runs to 18 residues. J lost 4 bases, V lost 0 bases, and 12 bases had no gene match. Germline V gene sequence: CDR1 SGHDT, CDR2 YYEEEE. The CDR3 DNA reads TGTGCCAGCAGCTTGGAGTTTGACAGGGGGCATCGTGGCACTGAAGCTTTCTTT. As protein: CASSLEFDRGHRGTEAFF.

The genes are TRBV9 and TRBJ1-1, with D unclear. Trimming removed 0 bases at V and 5 bases at J, with 8 bases between. The CDR3 has 13 residues. CDR1 is SGDLS, CDR2 YYNGEE, per germline. The CDR3: CASSVEPETEAFF. DNA for the CDR3: TGTGCCAGCAGCGTAGAGCCGGAAACTGAAGCTTTCTTT.

This chain connects TRBV4-1 to TRBJ2-7, with 10 bases lining up with TRBD1. Per germline, CDR1 MGHRA and CDR2 YSYEKL. The CDR3 spans 15 residues. V dropped 5 bases and J dropped 3; count of bases not matched to a gene: 7. The CDR3 coding sequence is TGCGCCAGCAGCGCAGGGACAGGGGCGGTCTACGAGCAGTACTTC. Encoded protein: CASSAGTGAVYEQYF.

The chain couples TRBV19 to TRBJ2-6, with a weak D call TRBD2 (5 bases). CDR1 is LNHDA and CDR2 is SQIVND in the germline V gene (reference sequence). V lost 7 bases to trimming and J lost 0 bases, with 13 bases between them. The CDR3 contains 16 residues. DNA for the CDR3: TGTGCCAGTACCCCCCTGGGGAGCTCTGGGGCCAACGTCCTGACTTTC. Amino acid sequence: CASTPLGSSGANVLTF.

This rearrangement joins TRBV6-6 to TRBJ2-7; 8 bases fit TRBD2. There are 15 residues in the CDR3. Germline lookup yields CDR1 MNHNY and CDR2 SVGAGI (reference sequence). J lost 0 bases, V lost 5 bases, and 6 bases had no gene match. The CDR3 DNA reads TGTGCCAGCAGTGGCTATAGCGGGAACTCCTACGAGCAGTACTTC. Amino acid sequence: CASSGYSGNSYEQYF.

This clone appeared once. This rearrangement joins TRBV5-1 to TRBJ1-3; D unresolved. The CDR3 covers 13 residues. Trimming stripped 2 bases from V and 8 bases from J, with 11 bases between. Germline V lookup: CDR1 SGHRS, CDR2 YFSETQ. The CDR3 loop is CASSLRVEDTIYF. For the CDR3, the DNA is TGCGCCAGCAGCTTAAGGGTTGAAGACACCATATATTTT.

This clone appeared a few times. The chain has TRBV6-6 and TRBJ2-7; weak D call: TRBD1 (5 bases). Germline CDR1 MNHNY, CDR2 SVGAGI (reference sequence). The V gene lost 0 bases and the J gene lost 0 bases, with 9 bases spanning the gap. This CDR3 contains 15 residues. The CDR3 DNA follows: TGTGCCAGCAGTTACTCACTCGACAGCTCCTACGAGCAGTACTTC. This codes for CASSYSLDSSYEQYF.

Concerning this clone itself: Other DNA sequences in this specimen translate into the identical CDR3. The gene calls are TRBV19 and TRBJ1-6; TRBD1 matches 8 bases. J gave up 5 bases and V 6 bases, and 0 bases lay outside the gene matches. Germline values: CDR1 LNHDA, CDR2 SQIVND (reference sequence). This CDR3 spans 13 amino acids. As DNA, the CDR3 is TGTGCCAGTAGGACAGGGGATAATTCACCCCTCCACTTT. The encoded protein is CASRTGDNSPLHF.

This clone was seen only a few times. J is TRBJ2-3 and V is TRBV5-1; D remains ambiguous. Trimming left V 0 bases short and J 1 base short, with 9 bases between. The CDR3 has 15 residues. CDR1 is SGHRS, CDR2 YFSETQ, per germline. The CDR3: CASSLVVLRTDTQYF. In nucleotides, the CDR3 is TGCGCCAGCAGCTTGGTGGTGCTACGCACAGATACGCAGTATTTT. Based on the CDR3 plus reference TRBV5-1 and TRBJ2-3, the full variable domain is KAGVTQTPRYLIKTRGQQVTLSCSPISGHRSVSWYQQTPGQGLQFLFEYFSETQRNKGNFPGRFSGRQFSNSRSEMNVSTLELGDSALYLCASSLVVLRTDTQYFGPGTRLTVL.

The gene calls are TRBV10-3 and TRBJ2-5, with TRBD1 identical over 8 bases. The CDR3 is 14 residues long. J was trimmed by 3 bases and V by 10 bases; bases with no gene match: 10. CDR1 is ENHRY, CDR2 SYGVKD, per germline. The chain's CDR3 is CATGLTGVEETQYF. The CDR3 DNA sequence: TGTGCCACGGGATTGACAGGGGTTGAAGAGACCCAGTACTTC.

This clone has a handful of counts. This sequence joins TRBV5-5 and TRBJ1-2; D gene ambiguous. This CDR3 is 15 amino acids long. The V end lost 1 base, the J end lost 0 bases, and 10 bases lay between the germline ends. From germline, CDR1 is SGHKS and CDR2 YYEKEE (reference sequence). CDR3 in amino acids: CASSLRDRPNYGYTF. CDR3 bases: TGTGCCAGCAGCTTGAGGGATCGGCCTAACTATGGCTACACCTTC.

This clone came up a few times. V is TRBV29-1 and J is TRBJ1-5; TRBD1 agrees at 7 bases. The V segment lost 6 bases and the J segment 4 bases; nucleotides outside the gene matches: 6. This CDR3 has 13 amino acids. CDR1 and CDR2 from the germline V gene are SQVTM and ANQGSEA. The chain's CDR3 is CSVEQGTNQPQHF. CDR3 sequence (DNA): TGCAGCGTGGAACAGGGGACGAATCAGCCCCAGCATTTT.

The rearrangement links TRBV7-2 to TRBJ1-1; D gene ambiguous. The CDR3 is 13 amino acids. In germline, CDR1 is SGHTA, CDR2 FQGNSA. V was cut by 1 base and J by 9 bases, with 12 bases left in between. CDR3 bases: TGTGCCAGCAGCTTAGAAACCGGGCCGCAAGCTTTCTTT. This gives the protein CASSLETGPQAFF.